The 29 T cell receptor beta chains below were found in one sample sequenced in a study of blood T cell repertoires in COVID-19. Method: immunoSEQ multiplex PCR; TCRdb's copy keeps in-frame clones and lacks some. The sample carries about 75,000 clones, 65% to 90% recorded once. The source material was peripheral blood. These TCRs come from a man older than 75 with COVID-19, enrolled during active disease.

V gene TRBV6-1 combines with J gene TRBJ1-2; D is uncertain. Germline-derived CDR1 and CDR2 are MNHNS and SASEGT. Deletions cut 3 bases from V and 3 bases from J, with 8 bases between. This CDR3 comprises 13 residues. CDR3 sequence reads: CASSDVSYYGYTF. The CDR3 DNA is TGTGCCAGCAGTGACGTGAGCTACTATGGCTACACCTTC.

This clone was recorded once. The chain couples TRBV9 to TRBJ2-3, with D perhaps TRBD2 (6 bases). From germline, CDR1 is SGDLS and CDR2 YYNGEE. The CDR3 is made up of 16 amino acids. V was cut by 3 bases and J by 6 bases, with 20 bases left in between. The CDR3 nucleotides are TGTGCCAGCAGCGCCGGGTCTTATCCGGGGAGGGATACGCAGTATTTT. Encoded protein: CASSAGSYPGRDTQYF. Full variable domain (remainder filled in from reference TRBV9 and TRBJ2-3): DSGVTQTPKHLITATGQRVTLRCSPRSGDLSVYWYQQSLDQGLQFLIQYYNGEERAKGNILERFSAQQFPDLHSELNLSSLELGDSALYFCASSAGSYPGRDTQYFGPGTRLTVL.

This chain uses TRBV10-3 with TRBJ1-5; 7 bases match TRBD1. Losses at the gene ends were 6 bases for V and 1 base for J; bases not matched to a gene: 9. The CDR3 spans 16 residues. Per the germline V gene, CDR1 is ENHRY and CDR2 is SYGVKD. CDR3 amino acids: CAISTGAQPSNQPQHF. The CDR3 DNA is TGTGCCATCAGCACAGGGGCGCAACCAAGCAATCAGCCCCAGCATTTT.

V is TRBV28 and J is TRBJ2-4; D may be TRBD2 (5 bases). The ends were cut back, 3 bases at V and 8 bases at J, with 8 bases in the middle. Germline V lookup: CDR1 MDHEN, CDR2 SYDVKM. The CDR3 runs to 12 residues. Here the CDR3 reads CASSFIGDIQYF. CDR3 sequence (DNA): TGTGCCAGCAGTTTTATCGGGGACATTCAGTACTTC.

V and J are TRBV6-6 and TRBJ1-6; D uncertain. The CDR3 covers 14 residues. CDR1 and CDR2 (germline): MNHNY, SVGAGI (reference sequence). Trimming took off 8 bases at V and 3 bases at J, with 11 bases between the two ends. As DNA, the CDR3 is TGTGCCAGCGAGGCAAGGTTCTATAATTCACCCCTCCACTTT. It specifies CASEARFYNSPLHF.

The chain combines TRBV7-2 with TRBJ2-7; no clear D. The length of the CDR3 is 15 residues. Germline V gene lookup returns CDR1 SGHTA and CDR2 FQGNSA. Trimming shortened V by 5 bases and J by 2 bases, and 16 bases separated the two germline ends. DNA of the CDR3: TGTGCCAGCAGCCCACGGTCAGGTAACGCCTACGAGCAGTACTTC. Translation gives CASSPRSGNAYEQYF.

CDR3 protein: CSVEGTVSYNEQFF. The CDR3 region has the DNA TGCAGCGTTGAAGGGACAGTCTCCTACAATGAGCAGTTCTTC. The V call is TRBV29-1, the J call TRBJ2-1; TRBD1 is a possible D gene (6 bases). CDR3 size: 14 residues. Trimming removed 1 base from V and 0 bases from J, with 7 bases in between. CDR1 and CDR2 (germline): SQVTM, ANQGSEA.

The CDR3 DNA reads as TGTGCCATCAGTCCGGGACAGTTACCCTACGAGCAGTACTTC. Translated: CAISPGQLPYEQYF. The chain recombines TRBV10-3 with TRBJ2-7; TRBD1 matches 7 bases. This CDR3 is built from 14 residues. Germline V gene lookup returns CDR1 ENHRY and CDR2 SYGVKD. The junction had 6 bases not matched to a gene; V was cut back by 5 bases and J by 2 bases.

This clone is a singleton in its sample. The J gene is TRBJ1-6, the V gene TRBV12-3 or TRBV12-4; no clear D. Trimming pared 4 bases from V and 13 bases from J, leaving 5 bases between. The CDR3 is 10 residues long. CDR3 in amino acids: CASSSTPLHF. CDR3 nucleotide sequence: TGTGCCAGCAGTTCTACTCCCCTCCACTTT.

V gene TRBV27 combines with J gene TRBJ1-6; D gene uncertain. Germline V gene data show CDR1 as MNHEY and CDR2 as SMNVEV (reference sequence). CDR3 size: 16 residues. V was shortened by 0 bases and J by 7 bases, with 13 bases between the two germline ends. The CDR3 DNA reads as TGTGCCAGCAGTTTATCCCGCGGCGGGGAGAATTCACCCCTCCACTTT. Translated, it gives CASSLSRGGENSPLHF.

This chain links TRBV19 with TRBJ1-5, with a tentative D call TRBD1 (6 bases). Deletions cut 5 bases from V and 7 bases from J, with 12 bases between. Germline-derived CDR1 and CDR2 are LNHDA and SQIVND (reference sequence). The CDR3 covers 13 residues. Written as DNA, the CDR3 is TGTGCCAGTAGTTTACAGGGTGTGCAGCCCCAGCATTTT. The encoded protein is CASSLQGVQPQHF.

The chain has TRBV21-1 and TRBJ2-3; the D call of TRBD1 is as the table states it, not checked on the DNA. TRBV21-1 is a pseudogene. There are 15 residues in the CDR3. CDR3 nucleotide sequence: TGTGCCAGCAGCAACCCGTGGCATAGCACAGATACGCAGTATTTT. This translates into CASSNPWHSTDTQYF.

The rearrangement uses TRBV5-1 and TRBJ1-2, with D hard to call. The CDR3 runs to 15 residues. The V end was cut by 4 bases, the J end by 8 bases, with 21 bases between. Germline-derived CDR1 and CDR2 are SGHRS and YFSETQ. The CDR3 bases are TGCGCCAGCAGCCCCCGCGCGATCCGAACGAGCGGCTACACCTTC. Its protein is CASSPRAIRTSGYTF.

The chain carries TRBV6-6 and TRBJ1-6; TRBD1 matches 9 bases. The V and J ends lost 11 bases and 7 bases, in that order; junction bases with no gene match: 9. Germline V gives CDR1 MNHNY, CDR2 SVGAGI (reference sequence). CDR3 length: 14 residues. The DNA for the CDR3 is TGTGCCGGGGCGGACAGGGGCTACAATTCACCCCTCCACTTT. Its translation is CAGADRGYNSPLHF.

As DNA, the CDR3 is TGTGCCATCAGTGAGTCGACAGGGACCAATCAGCCCCAGCATTTT. This sequence encodes CAISESTGTNQPQHF. This chain joins TRBV10-3 and TRBJ1-5; 7 bases line up with TRBD1. Losses at the gene ends were 0 bases for V and 3 bases for J; bases not matched to a gene: 2. Germline V lookup: CDR1 ENHRY, CDR2 SYGVKD. This CDR3 region has 15 residues.

The chain is built from TRBV7-9 and TRBJ1-4; the D gene is possibly TRBD1 (6 bases). CDR1 is SEHNR and CDR2 is FQNEAQ in the germline V gene (reference sequence). The CDR3 is made up of 14 amino acids. V lost 3 bases and J lost 8, with 13 bases in between. The CDR3 here is CASSLDRVGEKLFF. The CDR3 DNA sequence: TGTGCCAGCAGCTTGGACAGAGTGGGAGAAAAACTGTTTTTT.

The chain joins TRBV25-1 to TRBJ1-4; 8 bases line up with TRBD1. From germline, CDR1 is MGHDK and CDR2 SYGVNS. J lost 5 bases, V lost 7 bases, and 6 bases had no gene match. This CDR3 is built from 14 residues. The CDR3 sequence is CASTDDRGNEKLFF. CDR3 DNA: TGTGCCAGCACCGACGACAGGGGAAATGAAAAACTGTTTTTT.

V usage is TRBV5-1 and J usage is TRBJ2-1; possibly TRBD2 for D (6 bases). The CDR3 is 14 amino acids. Germline CDR1 SGHRS, CDR2 YFSETQ. V lost 9 bases, J lost 7 bases, and 20 bases lay in between. The CDR3 nucleotides are TGCGCCACCGGGAGAGGGTGGGGCCGAAATGAGCAGTTCTTC. Amino acids: CATGRGWGRNEQFF.

V gene TRBV5-4 combines with J gene TRBJ2-6; 10 nucleotides match TRBD1. This CDR3 contains 16 residues. V shed 4 bases and J 6 bases; nucleotides not matched to a gene: 7. CDR1 SGHNT and CDR2 YYREEE come from the germline V gene (reference sequence). The CDR3 bases are TGTGCCAGCAGCGGCCTCGGGACAGGGGAGGCCAACGTCCTGACTTTC. Protein sequence: CASSGLGTGEANVLTF.

The genes are TRBV6-5 and TRBJ2-3; possibly TRBD1 for D (6 bases). V gave up 6 bases and J gave up 0 bases, with 7 bases separating them. The germline V gene has CDR1 MNHEY and CDR2 SVGAGI. The CDR3 is 13 amino acids. For the CDR3, the DNA is TGTGCCAGCAGGGACAGCAGCACAGATACGCAGTATTTT. It specifies CASRDSSTDTQYF.

The chain is built from TRBV7-8 and TRBJ1-1, with a possible D match to TRBD1 (6 bases). Germline values: CDR1 SGHVS, CDR2 FQNEAQ. The V and J ends lost 3 bases and 1 base respectively, with 18 bases between them. CDR3 length equals 17 residues. Written as DNA, the CDR3 is TGTGCCAGCAGCTTTAGACCCGCGGGGGCGGGGAACACTGAAGCTTTCTTT. Protein: CASSFRPAGAGNTEAFF.

V and J are TRBV5-1 and TRBJ1-2; 7 bases are a match to TRBD1. The CDR3 is 13 amino acids. V trimming: 9 bases; J trimming: 8 bases; junction bases outside the gene matches: 13. The V gene's germline CDR1 is SGHRS and CDR2 YFSETQ. CDR3 loop: CATAPLTGMGYTF. In DNA, the CDR3 is TGCGCCACCGCACCTTTGACAGGGATGGGCTACACCTTC.

In DNA form, the CDR3 reads TGTGCCAGCAGCCCTACAGGGGGAAGGTCAGAAAAACTGTTTTTT. Encoded protein: CASSPTGGRSEKLFF. The chain joins TRBV9 to TRBJ1-4, with 8 bases lining up with TRBD1. Germline V gives CDR1 SGDLS, CDR2 YYNGEE. The CDR3 has 15 residues. V shed 4 bases, J shed 8 bases, and the junction held 10 bases outside the gene matches.

The chain links TRBV6-5 to TRBJ2-7; 13 bases agree with TRBD2. This CDR3 spans 13 amino acids. J was trimmed by 2 bases and V by 10 bases; bases with no gene match: 2. The germline V gene has CDR1 MNHEY and CDR2 SVGAGI. The CDR3, as DNA: TGTGCCATAGGGACTAGCGGGGCCTACGAGCAGTACTTC. Its translation: CAIGTSGAYEQYF.

The chain recombines TRBV5-1 with TRBJ2-7; 9 positions match TRBD1. This CDR3 spans 15 amino acids. Per the germline V gene, CDR1 is SGHRS and CDR2 is YFSETQ. V gave up 4 bases and J gave up 4 bases; unmatched junction bases: 9. The CDR3 region is CASSTRGQGGYEQYF. CDR3 bases: TGCGCCAGCAGCACCAGGGGACAGGGTGGTTACGAGCAGTACTTC.

The chain uses TRBV7-6 and TRBJ1-2; the D gene is possibly TRBD1 (5 bases). The CDR3 length is 14 residues. The germline V gene has CDR1 SGHVS and CDR2 FNYEAQ. V was trimmed by 5 bases and J by 2 bases, leaving 12 bases between them. This CDR3 reads CASSPRTGNYGYTF. In nucleotides, the CDR3 is TGTGCCAGCAGCCCGCGAACAGGAAACTATGGCTACACCTTC.

The J gene is TRBJ2-1, the V gene TRBV11-2; D unresolved. Germline CDR1 and CDR2: SGHAT and FQNNGV. The CDR3 is 11 residues long. Trimming pared 5 bases from V and 9 bases from J, leaving 8 bases between. CDR3 in DNA: TGTGCCAGCAGCCTTACAACTGAGCAGTTCTTC. This sequence encodes CASSLTTEQFF.

The chain uses TRBV21-1 and TRBJ1-2; TRBD1, the D gene given by the table, was not confirmed from the DNA. TRBV21-1 represents a pseudogene. The CDR3 extends over 20 amino acids. Here the CDR3 DNA reads TGTGCCAGCAGCTTTTATGAGACAGGGGGCGGTAAATTCGCTAACTATGGCTACACCTTC. It translates to CASSFYETGGGKFANYGYTF.

This chain uses TRBV6-5 with TRBJ1-1; D ambiguous. There are 14 residues in the CDR3. V lost 8 bases, J lost 0 bases, and 13 bases lay in between. Germline assignment: CDR1 MNHEY and CDR2 SVGAGI. DNA for the CDR3: TGTGCCAGCGGCCACCCCGTCATGAACACTGAAGCTTTCTTT. It specifies CASGHPVMNTEAFF.